This T cell receptor beta chain originates from a study of identical twins. Trimming took 0 bases from V and 7 from J, leaving 7 bases between them. Germline values: CDR1 MGHRA, CDR2 YSYEKL. The length of the CDR3 is 13 residues. On this clonotype itself: What it binds is unknown.

TCRdb itself ran the 5' RACE reads through MiXCR, one entry per CDR3 protein. The sample records fewer than 450,000 distinct CDR3 sequences, around 9% being singletons. Study-level results: While abundant cord blood beta clonotypes carried fewer insertions, memory repertoires showed no such pattern. Weaker excess sharing between twins was seen in beta out-of-frame sequences. Partial confounding of zero-insertion analyses by invariant MAIT and iNKT cells was possible.

The V gene is TRBV4-1, the J gene TRBJ1-5; D is ambiguous. This receptor was identified in a woman aged 45-60 years in good health. The material sequenced was naive T cells sorted from blood. Written as DNA, the CDR3 is TGCGCCAGCAGCCAAGAAGTGATGCAGCCCCAGCATTTT. This codes for CASSQEVMQPQHF.